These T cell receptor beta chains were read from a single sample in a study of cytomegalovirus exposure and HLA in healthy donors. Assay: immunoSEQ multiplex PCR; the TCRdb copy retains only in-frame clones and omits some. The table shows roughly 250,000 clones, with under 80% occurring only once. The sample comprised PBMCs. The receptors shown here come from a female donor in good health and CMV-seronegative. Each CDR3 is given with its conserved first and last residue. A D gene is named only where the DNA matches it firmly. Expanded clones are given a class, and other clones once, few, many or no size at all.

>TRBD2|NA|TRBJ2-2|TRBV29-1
CSAGPTGGPGELFF
TGCAGCGCGGGGCCTACGGGAGGCCCCGGGGAGCTGTTTTTT
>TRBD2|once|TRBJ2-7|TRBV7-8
CASSSVTGRLAGSYEQYF
TGTGCCAGCAGCTCTGTGACAGGGCGGCTAGCGGGGTCCTACGAGCAGTACTTC
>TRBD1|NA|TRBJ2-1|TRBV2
CASSERQGTEQFF
TGTGCCAGCAGTGAGAGACAGGGAACTGAGCAGTTCTTC
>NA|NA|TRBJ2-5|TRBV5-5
CASSSPGTIQETQYF
TGTGCCAGCAGCTCACCCGGGACAATACAAGAGACCCAGTACTTC
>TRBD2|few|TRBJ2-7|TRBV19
CASSIAPGSGRYEQYF
TGTGCCAGTAGTATTGCCCCGGGTAGCGGGAGGTACGAGCAGTACTTC
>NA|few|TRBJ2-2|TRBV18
CASSRPVAATGELFF
TGTGCCAGCTCCCGTCCGGTTGCGGCTACCGGGGAGCTGTTTTTT
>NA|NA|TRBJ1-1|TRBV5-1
CASSLWGGQGTEAFF
TGCGCCAGCAGCTTATGGGGGGGGCAGGGCACTGAAGCTTTCTTT
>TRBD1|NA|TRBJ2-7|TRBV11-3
CASSPGTGGYEQYF
TGTGCCAGCAGCCCCGGGACAGGGGGCTACGAGCAGTACTTC
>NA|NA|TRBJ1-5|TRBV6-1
CASSESVFRGSAQPQHF
TGTGCCAGCAGTGAATCGGTCTTCCGGGGGTCGGCGCAGCCCCAGCATTTT
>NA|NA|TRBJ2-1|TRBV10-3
CAISQSNEQFF
TGTGCCATCAGCCAGTCCAATGAGCAGTTCTTC
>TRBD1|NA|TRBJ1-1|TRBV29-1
CSVETGGNTEAFF
TGCAGCGTTGAAACAGGGGGCAACACTGAAGCTTTCTTT
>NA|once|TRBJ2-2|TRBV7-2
CASSQTGSKLEELFF
TGTGCCAGCAGCCAGACTGGGTCTAAATTAGAGGAGCTGTTTTTT
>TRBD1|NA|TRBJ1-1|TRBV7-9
CAWTGMNTEAFF
TGTGCCTGGACAGGAATGAACACTGAAGCTTTCTTT
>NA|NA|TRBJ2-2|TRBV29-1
CSVEQGRSGELFF
TGCAGCGTTGAACAGGGCCGGTCCGGGGAGCTGTTTTTT
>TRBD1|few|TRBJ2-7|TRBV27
CASSYGGTGYEQYF
TGTGCCAGCAGTTACGGCGGGACAGGCTACGAGCAGTACTTC
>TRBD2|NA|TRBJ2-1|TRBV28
CASRFSTSGRLYNEQFF
TGTGCCAGCAGGTTTTCGACTAGCGGGAGGCTCTACAATGAGCAGTTCTTC
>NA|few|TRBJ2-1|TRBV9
CASSQRGGRRSYNEQFF
TGTGCCAGCAGCCAGAGGGGGGGGCGGCGCTCCTACAATGAGCAGTTCTTC
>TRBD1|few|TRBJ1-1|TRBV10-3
CAISYRGTEAFF
TGTGCCATCAGTTACAGGGGTACTGAAGCTTTCTTT
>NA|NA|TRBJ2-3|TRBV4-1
CASSQDEAWRDATDTQYF
TGCGCCAGCAGCCAAGATGAGGCGTGGCGGGACGCCACAGATACGCAGTATTTT
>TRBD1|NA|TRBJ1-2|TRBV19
CASGQGWDYGYTF
TGTGCCAGCGGACAGGGATGGGACTATGGCTACACCTTC
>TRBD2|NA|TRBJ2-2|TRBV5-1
CASSPGLDSVTGELFF
TGCGCCAGCAGCCCGGGACTAGATAGTGTCACCGGGGAGCTGTTTTTT
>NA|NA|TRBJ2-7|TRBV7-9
CSSSQDSLYEQYF
TGTTCCAGCAGCCAAGACAGTTTATACGAGCAGTACTTC
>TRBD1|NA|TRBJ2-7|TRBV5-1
CASSPGQPTYEQYF
TGCGCCAGCAGCCCGGGACAGCCGACCTACGAGCAGTACTTC
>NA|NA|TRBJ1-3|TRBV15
CATSRVGGNSGNTIYF
TGTGCCACCAGCAGAGTGGGGGGGAACAGTGGAAACACCATATATTTT
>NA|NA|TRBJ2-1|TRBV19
CASSTPNEQFF
TGTGCCAGTAGTACTCCCAATGAGCAGTTCTTC